This passage covers 22 T cell receptor beta chains from one sample sequenced in a study of regulatory T cells in long-lasting Graves disease. Time point defined: newly diagnosed GD, antithyroid drugs for less than 3 months. Scientists built the TCR library using RNA that was extracted from PBMCs. HTBI primers from iRepertoire and Arm-PCR of CDR3 regions yielded the TCR beta libraries. TCRdb ran MiXCR on the multiplex PCR reads and lists one entry per CDR3 protein. The sample has 250,000 to 300,000 distinct CDR3 sequences, approximately 20% seen once. The sample was also linked to a second study, of T cells in Graves' hyperthyroidism and ophthalmopathy.

Sequenced here: peripheral blood mononuclear cells (PBMCs), sampled at new diagnosis, from a patient treated with antithyroid drugs. Receptors were obtained from a woman in her twenties or thirties with Graves disease.

This clonotype has ten or more counts. The rearrangement links TRBV7-2 to TRBJ1-2; 10 bases align to TRBD1. The CDR3 covers 15 residues. Germline V gene sequence: CDR1 SGHTA, CDR2 FQGNSA. Trimming removed 4 bases from V and 4 bases from J; junction bases left unmatched: 6. The CDR3: CASSSRTGGTYGYTF. The CDR3 region has the DNA TGTGCCAGCAGCTCTCGGACAGGGGGAACCTATGGCTACACCTTC. Using reference TRBV7-2 and TRBJ1-2 for the parts outside the CDR3, the full variable domain is GAGVSQSPSNKVTEKGKDVELRCDPISGHTALYWYRQSLGQGLEFLIYFQGNSAPDKSGLPSDRFSAERTGGSVSTLTIQRTQQEDSAVYLCASSSRTGGTYGYTFGSGTRLTVV.

In this sample, this clonotype turned up many times. The chain carries TRBV7-2 and TRBJ2-3; 8 bases fit TRBD2. Germline-derived CDR1 and CDR2 are SGHTA and FQGNSA. CDR3 length: 15 amino acids. After removal of 5 bases from V and 5 bases from J, the junction contained 9 bases not matched to a gene. As DNA, the CDR3 is TGTGCCAGCAGCCAACTCGGGACTAGGGGAGATACGCAGTATTTT. This sequence encodes CASSQLGTRGDTQYF.

As for this clonotype: A single base is all that separates this from a far larger clone, so a read error is likely. The V and J genes are TRBV12-3 or TRBV12-4 and TRBJ2-3, with D possibly TRBD1 on 6 matching bases. Near its end, the DNA agrees better with TRBJ1-1, so the J call may be wrong. The CDR3 runs 15 residues. The CDR3 region is CASCPNTGLDTGAFF. The DNA for the CDR3 is TGTGCCAGCTGTCCCAATACAGGGTTGGACACTGGAGCTTTCTTT.

This clonotype was picked up a small number of times. V gene TRBV27 combines with J gene TRBJ1-6; TRBD1 matches at 7 bases. The CDR3 runs 17 residues. CDR1 is MNHEY and CDR2 is SMNVEV in the germline V gene (reference sequence). Unmatched junction bases numbered 11, after V lost 4 bases and J lost 5 bases. For the CDR3, the DNA is TGTGCCAGCAGTTCCCGGACAGGATTAACCCATAATTCACCCCTCCACTTT. This encodes CASSSRTGLTHNSPLHF.

The rearrangement links TRBV5-1 to TRBJ2-2; 9 bases map to TRBD1. V dropped 5 bases and J dropped 7; count of bases not matched to a gene: 6. Per germline, CDR1 SGHRS and CDR2 YFSETQ. The CDR3 loop spans 14 amino acids. The CDR3 loop reads CASRWTGAFGELFF. The CDR3 DNA follows: TGCGCCAGCAGATGGACAGGGGCGTTCGGGGAGCTGTTTTTT.

This clonotype showed up many times. The chain uses TRBV2 and TRBJ1-2, with no clear D. V lost 3 bases and J lost 4, with 9 bases in between. This CDR3 has 13 amino acids. Germline V gene lookup returns CDR1 SNHLY and CDR2 FYNNEI. The CDR3 DNA reads as TGTGCCAGCAGTGAGGCACAGACCTATGGCTACACCTTC. It is translated as CASSEAQTYGYTF.

This clonotype showed up many times. The chain combines TRBV11-2 with TRBJ1-2; no clear D gene. CDR3 size: 12 residues. Per the germline V gene, CDR1 is SGHAT and CDR2 is FQNNGV. V was pared by 3 bases and J by 5 bases, with 7 bases between. CDR3 DNA sequence: TGTGCCAGCAGCTTGGGAACGTATGGCTACACCTTC. This gives the protein CASSLGTYGYTF. Combining the CDR3 with reference TRBV11-2 and TRBJ1-2 gives the whole variable domain EAGVAQSPRYKIIEKRQSVAFWCNPISGHATLYWYQQILGQGPKLLIQFQNNGVVDDSQLPKDRFSAERLKGVDSTLKIQPAKLEDSAVYLCASSLGTYGYTFGSGTRLTVV.

This sequence joins TRBV27 and TRBJ1-3; no firm D call. The germline gives CDR1 MNHEY, CDR2 SMNVEV (reference sequence). CDR3 length: 15 residues. V gave up 4 bases and J gave up 9 bases, with 19 bases separating them. CDR3 residues: CASSSARTHEGTIYF. Written as DNA, the CDR3 is TGTGCCAGCAGTTCGGCCCGGACTCATGAGGGCACCATATATTTT.

There are many counts of this clonotype. The chain has TRBV5-1 and TRBJ1-1; D is perhaps TRBD1 (5 bases). Germline V gene data show CDR1 as SGHRS and CDR2 as YFSETQ. Between the trimmed V and J ends, which lost 7 bases and 5 bases, there was a span of 27 bases. This CDR3 spans 17 amino acids. The CDR3 region has the DNA TGCGCCAGCTGCCCCTCCCACCCAGGCAGGGAGGGAACTGAAGCTTTCTTT. Residues: CASCPSHPGREGTEAFF.

This clonotype was seen ten or more times. The chain employs TRBV13 and TRBJ2-7; D is undetermined. CDR3 size: 14 residues. Trimming took 8 bases from V and 3 from J, leaving 17 bases between them. CDR1 is PRHDT and CDR2 is FYEKMQ in the germline V gene (reference sequence). DNA for the CDR3: TGTGCCAGCGCTGAAAAGATGGAAGGCTACGAGCAGTACTTC. This encodes CASAEKMEGYEQYF.

This clonotype has a count of ten or more. This chain joins TRBV28 and TRBJ1-2; 7 bases line up with TRBD1. Per the germline V gene, CDR1 is MDHEN and CDR2 is SYDVKM. V lost 4 bases to trimming and J lost 7 bases; unmatched junction nucleotides: 3. This CDR3 has 12 amino acids. In DNA form, the CDR3 reads TGTGCCAGCAGTTCGCAGGGGGGTGGCTACACCTTC. Protein: CASSSQGGGYTF.

This clonotype was seen repeatedly, ten times or more. V usage is TRBV3-1 and J usage is TRBJ1-6; D gene unclear. Germline V gene lookup returns CDR1 LGHDT and CDR2 YNNKEL (reference sequence). Trimming shortened V by 1 base and J by 0 bases, and 7 bases separated the two germline ends. The CDR3 is made up of 16 amino acids. The CDR3 nucleotides are TGTGCCAGCAGCCAAGGAAAGAGCTCCTATAATTCACCCCTCCACTTT. Translated: CASSQGKSSYNSPLHF.

This clonotype occurred many times. The chain has TRBV3-1 and TRBJ1-1; 10 nucleotides match TRBD1. V was pared by 4 bases and J by 0 bases, with 8 bases of the junction left unmatched. CDR1 LGHDT and CDR2 YNNKEL come from the germline V gene (reference sequence). The CDR3 consists of 17 residues. CDR3 in amino acids: CASSPLWDRGMNTEAFF. The CDR3 nucleotides are TGTGCCAGCAGCCCACTGTGGGACAGGGGAATGAACACTGAAGCTTTCTTT.

V is TRBV20-1 and J is TRBJ1-4, with D perhaps TRBD1 (5 bases). CDR1 DFQATT and CDR2 SNEGSKA come from the germline V gene (reference sequence). V was clipped by 0 bases and J by 7 bases, with 15 bases between them. This CDR3 contains 15 residues. CDR3 sequence reads: CSARDCGGDGEKLFF. The CDR3 region has the DNA TGCAGTGCTAGAGATTGTGGGGGGGATGGTGAAAAACTGTTTTTT.

This clonotype was seen only once. The chain couples TRBV7-6 to TRBJ1-2, with a weak D call TRBD1 (5 bases). CDR3 length: 15 amino acids. Germline V CDR1 and CDR2: SGHVS, FNYEAQ. V was pared by 5 bases and J by 4 bases, with 17 bases between. The CDR3: CASSTAGQVLYGYTF. CDR3 bases: TGTGCCAGCAGCACTGCGGGGCAGGTCCTCTATGGCTACACCTTC.

This clonotype was counted at least ten times. This rearrangement joins TRBV5-1 to TRBJ2-7; D is perhaps TRBD1 (6 bases). V lost 4 bases to trimming and J lost 6 bases, with 14 bases between them. This CDR3 contains 13 residues. CDR1 is SGHRS and CDR2 is YFSETQ in the germline V gene. Here the CDR3 DNA reads TGCGCCAGCAGCGGATACAGGGTTGCCGAGCAGTACTTC. This translates into CASSGYRVAEQYF.

This clonotype has at least ten counts. This chain uses TRBV5-4 with TRBJ1-6; D may be TRBD1 (5 bases). V shed 5 bases and J shed 10 bases, with 16 bases lying between them. Germline CDR1 SGHNT, CDR2 YYREEE (reference sequence). The CDR3 runs 14 residues. The CDR3 DNA follows: TGTGCCAGCAGAGCGGGAGGGGTGGACTCACCCCTCCACTTT. Residues: CASRAGGVDSPLHF.

This clonotype showed up many times. At one end, the junction sequence differs from germline, possibly due to a read error. The gene calls are TRBV13 and TRBJ1-2; D might be TRBD1 (6 bases). Germline V gene lookup returns CDR1 PRHDT and CDR2 FYEKMQ (reference sequence). This CDR3 has 15 residues. CDR3: CASSSMHRADSGYTF. Here the CDR3 DNA reads TGCGCCAGCAGCTCAATGCACAGGGCAGATTCGGGCTACACCTTC.

This clonotype showed up many times. The gene calls are TRBV3-1 and TRBJ1-1; D is possibly TRBD1 (6 bases). Trimming shortened V by 0 bases and J by 8 bases, and 16 bases separated the two germline ends. The CDR3 has 15 amino acids. CDR1 and CDR2 from the germline V gene are LGHDT and YNNKEL (reference sequence). The chain's CDR3 is CASSQDWGLGGEAFF. The CDR3 region has the DNA TGTGCCAGCAGCCAAGATTGGGGATTGGGGGGCGAAGCTTTCTTT.

This clonotype occurred many times. The chain couples TRBV6-2 or TRBV6-3 to TRBJ2-1; possible D gene TRBD1, 6 bases. V was shortened by 2 bases and J by 1 base, with 12 bases between the two germline ends. This CDR3 has 16 amino acids. Germline CDR1 is MNHEY and CDR2 is SVGEGT. The CDR3 DNA sequence: TGTGCCAGCAGTTACGCCGGGACACCATCCTACAATGAGCAGTTCTTC. This codes for CASSYAGTPSYNEQFF.

This clonotype was recorded many times. This chain uses TRBV20-1 with TRBJ2-3; D uncertain. The CDR3 runs 15 residues. Germline CDR1 is DFQATT and CDR2 is SNEGSKA (reference sequence). The germline V and J ends were trimmed by 0 bases and 5 bases, with 15 bases remaining between them. The CDR3 DNA follows: TGCAGTGCTAGAGATCGAGGCCTAGGGATAGATACGCAGTATTTT. Protein product: CSARDRGLGIDTQYF.

This clonotype was counted ten times or more. This chain uses TRBV12-3 or TRBV12-4 with TRBJ1-1; D gene ambiguous. This CDR3 has 12 amino acids. V lost 0 bases and J 6 bases, leaving 5 bases between the germline ends. The CDR3 DNA is TGTGCCAGCAGTTTAGCCGCCGCTGAAGCTTTCTTT. It yields the protein CASSLAAAEAFF.